This TCR beta chain was captured by sequencing in a study of shared clonotypes between healthy human individuals. CD45RO negativity and positive selection for CCR7 defined naive CD8 cells, a population that excluded terminally differentiated effector memory CD45RA+ cells. Profiled with immunoSEQ multiplex PCR; TCRdb holds only in-frame clones, not every one. Of over 2,000,000 clones in the sample, 80% to 95% are singletons; the top ten hold more than 1.5%. The germline V gene has CDR1 SGHTS and CDR2 YDEGEE. The CDR3 extends over 14 amino acids. Trimming left V 4 bases short and J 3 bases short, with 14 bases between.

The TCR sequence derives from a man aged 18 to 35 in good health. Some clones in this sample may be carry-over from other donors' samples. V is TRBV5-8 and J is TRBJ2-7; tentative D call: TRBD2 (6 bases). The sequenced sample was naive CD8+ T cells from PBMCs. The CDR3 bases are TGTGCCAGCAGCGGGCCGGGGGTGAGCTACGAGCAGTACTTC. Its protein is CASSGPGVSYEQYF.